Sequencing of this TCR beta chain was carried out in a study of CD8 T cells in ankylosing spondylitis. CDR3 size: 14 residues. With 6 bases removed from V and 5 bases from J, the gap between germline ends came to 19 bases. Germline values: CDR1 DFQATT, CDR2 SNEGSKA (reference sequence). Whole-study results and caveats: What appeared characteristic of ankylosing spondylitis blood was a TCR beta motif of eight highly homologous variants. Reports say disease-linked clones showed up significantly more in matched ankylosing spondylitis synovial fluid. Researchers report that disease-linked clones proved CD8+ and relatively rare in peripheral blood. In synovial fluid and blood from reactive arthritis, some motif variants were previously reported.

Libraries for TCR beta were made by quantitative 5'-RACE with molecular barcodes. TCRdb re-called the 5' RACE reads with MiXCR, one entry per CDR3 protein. The table lists fewer than 650,000 distinct CDR3 sequences, approximately 12% of them singletons. This clonotype appeared a few times. Its antigen is not identified. The genes are TRBV20-1 and TRBJ1-2; the D is unclear. The sample taken for sequencing was blood, either unsorted or a sorted T cell fraction (not recorded which). The clonotype was recovered from a male donor with ankylosing spondylitis. CDR3 sequence: CSAPLDGAGYGYTF. CDR3 nucleotides: TGCAGTGCCCCCCTGGACGGCGCGGGATATGGCTACACCTTC.